The rows below give T cell receptor beta chains drawn from one sample of a study of blood T cell repertoires in COVID-19. Sequencing used immunoSEQ multiplex PCR; TCRdb keeps in-frame clones, though not all of them. The sample consists of about 80,000 clones, about 82% of them appearing once. Input material: peripheral blood. The receptors here all came from an elderly man with active or convalescent COVID-19. The CDR3 runs from the conserved cysteine through the conserved F or W. The order of the fields is V gene, J gene, clone size, D gene, CDR3 DNA, CDR3 protein. A D gene is named only where the DNA matches it firmly. Expanded clones get a size class; other rows say once, few or many, or leave the size out.

V gene: TRBV5-1; J gene: TRBJ1-4; clone size: NA; D gene: TRBD1; CDR3 DNA: TGCGCCAGCAGCCCCAGGGGGGTACCCCATAATGAAAAACTGTTTTTT; CDR3 protein: CASSPRGVPHNEKLFF
V gene: TRBV9; J gene: TRBJ1-6; clone size: NA; D gene: TRBD1; CDR3 DNA: TGTGCCAGCAGCTCCCGACAGGGCAATTCACCCCTCCACTTT; CDR3 protein: CASSSRQGNSPLHF
V gene: TRBV27; J gene: TRBJ1-1; clone size: NA; D gene: TRBD1; CDR3 DNA: TGTGCCAGCAGTTTAATATCCAGGGGGACTGAAGCTTTCTTT; CDR3 protein: CASSLISRGTEAFF
V gene: TRBV11-2; J gene: TRBJ2-5; clone size: NA; D gene: NA; CDR3 DNA: TGTGCCAGCAGCTTAAATCCACTTTCCGCCTCGGAGACCCAGTACTTC; CDR3 protein: CASSLNPLSASETQYF
V gene: TRBV7-2; J gene: TRBJ1-2; clone size: NA; D gene: TRBD1; CDR3 DNA: TGTGCCAGCAGCTTACAGACAGGGGAGCAACATGGCTACACCTTC; CDR3 protein: CASSLQTGEQHGYTF
V gene: TRBV27; J gene: TRBJ1-2; clone size: NA; D gene: TRBD1; CDR3 DNA: TGTGCCAGCAGTTTAACGGGACAGCGGCATGGCTACACCTTC; CDR3 protein: CASSLTGQRHGYTF
V gene: TRBV9; J gene: TRBJ2-5; clone size: NA; D gene: TRBD2; CDR3 DNA: TGTGCCAGCAGCGCAACTAGCGGGGTCCAAGAGACCCAGTACTTC; CDR3 protein: CASSATSGVQETQYF
V gene: TRBV2; J gene: TRBJ2-3; clone size: NA; D gene: NA; CDR3 DNA: TGTGCCAGCAGTGAAGATCGGGGGTCGACAGATACGCAGTATTTT; CDR3 protein: CASSEDRGSTDTQYF
V gene: TRBV5-6; J gene: TRBJ2-3; clone size: NA; D gene: TRBD2; CDR3 DNA: TGTGCCAGCATCGTAGCGGGAGTGAATACGCAGTATTTT; CDR3 protein: CASIVAGVNTQYF
V gene: TRBV5-1; J gene: TRBJ2-3; clone size: NA; D gene: TRBD2; CDR3 DNA: TGCGCCAGCAGCTTGGAGGGACTAGGCACCGGCGATACGCAGTATTTT; CDR3 protein: CASSLEGLGTGDTQYF
V gene: TRBV5-1; J gene: TRBJ1-1; clone size: once; D gene: NA; CDR3 DNA: TGCGCCAGCAGCTTGGGAGGACGGGGGAACACTGAAGCTTTCTTT; CDR3 protein: CASSLGGRGNTEAFF
V gene: TRBV19; J gene: TRBJ1-4; clone size: NA; D gene: NA; CDR3 DNA: TGTGCCAGTAGTATTGATGGGGGGGACAATGAAAAACTGTTTTTT; CDR3 protein: CASSIDGGDNEKLFF
V gene: TRBV19; J gene: TRBJ2-1; clone size: NA; D gene: NA; CDR3 DNA: TGTGCCAGTAGTATAGTAGCGCAGGCCTACAATGAGCAGTTCTTC; CDR3 protein: CASSIVAQAYNEQFF
V gene: TRBV11-2; J gene: TRBJ1-3; clone size: NA; D gene: NA; CDR3 DNA: TGTGCCAGCAGCTTAGACAGATTCTCTGGAAACACCATATATTTT; CDR3 protein: CASSLDRFSGNTIYF
V gene: TRBV6-5; J gene: TRBJ1-4; clone size: NA; D gene: TRBD1; CDR3 DNA: TGTGCCAGCAGCGGGACAGGGATTAACAATGAAAAACTGTTTTTT; CDR3 protein: CASSGTGINNEKLFF
V gene: TRBV3-1/TRBV3-2; J gene: TRBJ1-2; clone size: NA; D gene: NA; CDR3 DNA: TGTGCCAGCAGCCAAGGATGGGGCGGGGATGGCTACACCTTC; CDR3 protein: CASSQGWGGDGYTF
V gene: TRBV24-1; J gene: TRBJ2-3; clone size: NA; D gene: TRBD2; CDR3 DNA: TGTGCCACCAGTGATGAGAAAGCGGGAGGCCGAGATACGCAGTATTTT; CDR3 protein: CATSDEKAGGRDTQYF
V gene: TRBV6-5; J gene: TRBJ1-4; clone size: NA; D gene: NA; CDR3 DNA: TGTGCCAGTCGGTCGAGGGCCGCAACTAATGAAAAACTGTTTTTT; CDR3 protein: CASRSRAATNEKLFF
V gene: TRBV6-1; J gene: TRBJ2-5; clone size: NA; D gene: NA; CDR3 DNA: TGTGCCAGCAGTGAAGGGACTAAACAAGAGACCCAGTACTTC; CDR3 protein: CASSEGTKQETQYF
V gene: TRBV11-2; J gene: TRBJ2-3; clone size: NA; D gene: TRBD1; CDR3 DNA: TGTGCCAGCAGCTTAAGACAGGGCTTAGGTACGCAGTATTTT; CDR3 protein: CASSLRQGLGTQYF
V gene: TRBV7-2; J gene: TRBJ1-5; clone size: NA; D gene: NA; CDR3 DNA: TGTGCCAGCAGCCTATTACGGAGCAATCAGCCCCAGCATTTT; CDR3 protein: CASSLLRSNQPQHF
V gene: TRBV28; J gene: TRBJ1-5; clone size: NA; D gene: NA; CDR3 DNA: TGTGCCACGGGGGTTAGCAATCAGCCCCAGCATTTT; CDR3 protein: CATGVSNQPQHF
V gene: TRBV6-5; J gene: TRBJ1-1; clone size: NA; D gene: NA; CDR3 DNA: TGTGCCAGCAGTTACGGGCAGAACACTGAAGCTTTCTTT; CDR3 protein: CASSYGQNTEAFF
V gene: TRBV6-5; J gene: TRBJ2-1; clone size: NA; D gene: NA; CDR3 DNA: TGTGCCAGCACCAACCCGTCCGCTAGGAATGAGCAGTTCTTC; CDR3 protein: CASTNPSARNEQFF
V gene: TRBV11-3; J gene: TRBJ2-3; clone size: NA; D gene: NA; CDR3 DNA: TGTGCCAGCAGCTTAGGAGGCGCAGATACGCAGTATTTT; CDR3 protein: CASSLGGADTQYF
V gene: TRBV28; J gene: TRBJ1-3; clone size: NA; D gene: TRBD1; CDR3 DNA: TGTGCCAGCAGAAAGACAGGGGGTCCCTCTGGAAACACCATATATTTT; CDR3 protein: CASRKTGGPSGNTIYF
V gene: TRBV6-5; J gene: TRBJ2-2; clone size: NA; D gene: NA; CDR3 DNA: TGTGCCAGCCATACCGGGGAGCTGTTTTTT; CDR3 protein: CASHTGELFF
V gene: TRBV29-1; J gene: TRBJ2-3; clone size: NA; D gene: TRBD2; CDR3 DNA: TGCAGCGTTGAAGAGGCTAGCGGTAACACAGATACGCAGTATTTT; CDR3 protein: CSVEEASGNTDTQYF
V gene: TRBV28; J gene: TRBJ1-5; clone size: NA; D gene: TRBD1; CDR3 DNA: TGTGCCAGCGGGGGACAGGGGGTGGCTCAGCCCCAGCATTTT; CDR3 protein: CASGGQGVAQPQHF
V gene: TRBV2; J gene: TRBJ1-6; clone size: NA; D gene: TRBD1; CDR3 DNA: TGTGCCAGCGGGACAGGGTATAATTCACCCCTCCACTTT; CDR3 protein: CASGTGYNSPLHF
V gene: TRBV7-2; J gene: TRBJ2-5; clone size: NA; D gene: NA; CDR3 DNA: TGTGCCAGCGCGGACAGTTCCCTTAAGACCCAGTACTTC; CDR3 protein: CASADSSLKTQYF
V gene: TRBV6-1; J gene: TRBJ1-5; clone size: NA; D gene: NA; CDR3 DNA: TGTGCCAGCAGTGAATTTTCGGTGCAGGGGAATAGCAATCAGCCCCAGCATTTT; CDR3 protein: CASSEFSVQGNSNQPQHF
V gene: TRBV2; J gene: TRBJ1-4; clone size: NA; D gene: NA; CDR3 DNA: TGTGCCAGCACTCCACCCCCCGGGGGTGAAAAACTGTTTTTT; CDR3 protein: CASTPPPGGEKLFF
V gene: TRBV18; J gene: TRBJ1-1; clone size: NA; D gene: NA; CDR3 DNA: TGTGCCAGCTCACCTAAACAGGGGAACACTGAAGCTTTCTTT; CDR3 protein: CASSPKQGNTEAFF
V gene: TRBV19; J gene: TRBJ1-3; clone size: NA; D gene: NA; CDR3 DNA: TGTGCCAGCTCCGTCGGGGGGGCTACTGGAAACACCATATATTTT; CDR3 protein: CASSVGGATGNTIYF
V gene: TRBV6-5; J gene: TRBJ2-6; clone size: NA; D gene: NA; CDR3 DNA: TGTGCCAGCAGGCCACAGGGCTCTGGGGCCAACGTCCTGACTTTC; CDR3 protein: CASRPQGSGANVLTF
V gene: TRBV6-6; J gene: TRBJ2-2; clone size: NA; D gene: NA; CDR3 DNA: TGTGCCAGCAGACGAGCGGGCGCGGCGGTCGGCACCGGGGAGCTGTTTTTT; CDR3 protein: CASRRAGAAVGTGELFF
V gene: TRBV21-1; J gene: TRBJ1-2; clone size: NA; D gene: NA; CDR3 DNA: TGTGCCAGCAGCTCGGCCAGGAACTATGGCTACACCTTC; CDR3 protein: CASSSARNYGYTF
V gene: TRBV9; J gene: TRBJ2-2; clone size: NA; D gene: TRBD2; CDR3 DNA: TGTGCCAGCAGCGTAGAACTAGCGGCCGGCGAGCTGTTTTTT; CDR3 protein: CASSVELAAGELFF
V gene: TRBV21-1; J gene: TRBJ2-1; clone size: few; D gene: NA; CDR3 DNA: TGTGCCAGCAGCAAATGGACTAGCCGACACAATGAGCAGTTCTTC; CDR3 protein: CASSKWTSRHNEQFF